Presented here are 32 T cell receptor beta chains from one specimen sequenced in a study of T cells in Graves' hyperthyroidism and ophthalmopathy. Amplification of TCR beta CDR3 regions used RNA as the template. HTBI primers drove first-round RT-PCR of the TCR CDR3. Each CDR3 protein gets one entry after TCRdb re-called the multiplex PCR reads with MiXCR. The sample holds around 430,000 distinct CDR3 sequences; 15% are singletons and the top ten take approximately 30%. The sample comprised blood. The receptors were gathered from a woman aged 25 to 39 with Graves' hyperthyroidism.

This clonotype was counted many times. The genes are TRBV7-9 and TRBJ2-7; TRBD2 is a possible D gene (7 bases). Germline V gives CDR1 SEHNR, CDR2 FQNEAQ (reference sequence). The CDR3 covers 14 residues. Trimming left V 3 bases short and J 4 bases short, with 13 bases between. The CDR3 DNA sequence: TGTGCCAGCAGCTTCCCAGGGGAGGGATACGAGCAGTACTTC. This encodes CASSFPGEGYEQYF.

J is TRBJ2-1 and V is TRBV3-1; 8 nucleotides match TRBD2. The germline V gene encodes CDR1 LGHDT and CDR2 YNNKEL (reference sequence). This CDR3 spans 14 amino acids. V lost 4 bases to trimming and J lost 15 bases; unmatched junction nucleotides: 14. The CDR3 DNA reads as TGTGCCAGCAGCCCACAACAACAGCGGGGGAGCTGGTTCTTC. Translation: CASSPQQQRGSWFF.

This clonotype was seen many times. The rearrangement joins TRBV7-8 to TRBJ2-7, with a weak D call TRBD1 (5 bases). CDR3 length: 15 amino acids. The germline CDR1 and CDR2 sequences are SGHVS and FQNEAQ. V lost 1 base, J lost 2 bases, and 12 bases lay in between. This chain's CDR3 is CASSLGSDSTYEQYF. CDR3 coding DNA: TGTGCCAGCAGCTTAGGATCCGACAGCACCTACGAGCAGTACTTC.

CDR3 coding DNA: TGCGCCAGCAGCTTGGCGGGACTAGCGGGAGGGCCTTCGGGAGCAGATGAGCAGTTCTTC. This translates into CASSLAGLAGGPSGADEQFF. V is TRBV5-1 and J is TRBJ2-1; the match to TRBD2 covers 16 bases. This CDR3 contains 20 residues. The V and J ends lost 0 bases and 8 bases, in that order; junction bases with no gene match: 14. CDR1 is SGHRS, CDR2 YFSETQ, per germline. Supplemented by reference TRBV5-1 and TRBJ2-1, the full variable domain reads KAGVTQTPRYLIKTRGQQVTLSCSPISGHRSVSWYQQTPGQGLQFLFEYFSETQRNKGNFPGRFSGRQFSNSRSEMNVSTLELGDSALYLCASSLAGLAGGPSGADEQFFGPGTRLTVL.

The V gene is TRBV24-1, the J gene TRBJ2-2; D unclear. The V gene lost 4 bases and the J gene lost 6 bases, with 17 bases spanning the gap. Germline-derived CDR1 and CDR2 are KGHDR and SFDVKD. The CDR3 has 16 residues. The CDR3 is CATSDPGSGSSGELFF. The CDR3, as DNA: TGTGCCACCAGTGACCCCGGGTCAGGAAGCTCCGGGGAGCTGTTTTTT.

There are a few counts of this clonotype. A much bigger clone sits one base away, suggesting this may be a read error. The chain recombines TRBV3-1 with TRBJ2-7; 7 positions match TRBD1. This CDR3 has 13 residues. Trimming removed 11 bases from V and 0 bases from J; junction bases left unmatched: 7. CDR1 LGHDT and CDR2 YNNKEL come from the germline V gene (reference sequence). The CDR3 DNA follows: TGTGCCGGCAACAGGGGCGGCTCCTACGAGCAGTACTTC. Its translation is CAGNRGGSYEQYF.

The chain couples TRBV5-1 to TRBJ2-3, with TRBD2 identical over 9 bases. The CDR3 consists of 16 residues. Germline values: CDR1 SGHRS, CDR2 YFSETQ. V lost 4 bases and J lost 2; bases outside the gene matches: 8. Written as DNA, the CDR3 is TGCGCCAGCAGCATCTCTAGACTAGCGGACACAGATACGCAGTATTTT. Its translation: CASSISRLADTDTQYF.

This clonotype was found many times. V gene TRBV18 combines with J gene TRBJ2-7; 7 bases align to TRBD1. The CDR3 runs to 15 residues. Germline CDR1 and CDR2: KGHSH and LQKENI. Trimming at V came to 2 bases and at J to 3 bases, leaving 7 bases not matched to a gene. The CDR3 loop reads CASSPNYQGVYEQYF. DNA for the CDR3: TGTGCCAGCTCACCAAATTATCAGGGGGTCTACGAGCAGTACTTC.

The V gene is TRBV19, the J gene TRBJ2-1; 10 bases fit TRBD1. V was pared by 4 bases and J by 9 bases, with 3 bases of the junction left unmatched. Germline V CDR1 and CDR2: LNHDA, SQIVND (reference sequence). The CDR3 covers 13 residues. CDR3 coding DNA: TGTGCCAGTAGTAGGACAGGGGGAGTTGAGCAGTTCTTC. Amino acid sequence: CASSRTGGVEQFF.

Ten or more counts support this clonotype. The chain is built from TRBV11-2 and TRBJ1-2; D is undetermined. Germline CDR1 SGHAT, CDR2 FQNNGV. CDR3 length: 15 residues. V dropped 5 bases and J dropped 2 bases, with 15 bases sitting between them. CDR3: CASSPVEGGNYGYTF. CDR3 sequence (DNA): TGTGCCAGCAGCCCCGTGGAGGGTGGAAACTATGGCTACACCTTC.

There are a few counts of this clonotype. This sequence joins TRBV20-1 and TRBJ2-7; D is unclear. The germline V gene encodes CDR1 DFQATT and CDR2 SNEGSKA (reference sequence). This CDR3 has 14 amino acids. The V end lost 5 bases, the J end lost 3 bases, and 17 bases lay between the germline ends. For the CDR3, the DNA is TGCAGTGCTGCTCTGGTGGGTTTAGACTACGAGCAGTACTTC. Its translation is CSAALVGLDYEQYF.

This clonotype was picked up many times. The rearrangement links TRBV2 to TRBJ1-6; maybe TRBD1 (6 bases). Looked up from germline, CDR1 is SNHLY and CDR2 is FYNNEI. V was pared by 3 bases and J by 10 bases, with 13 bases between. There are 14 residues in the CDR3. Here the CDR3 reads CASSEKGGRSPLHF. The CDR3 nucleotides read TGTGCCAGCAGTGAGAAGGGGGGTCGATCACCCCTCCACTTT.

At least ten counts were recorded for this clonotype. The CDR3 is CASSQERLATADTQYF. Here the CDR3 DNA reads TGTGCCAGCAGCCAAGAGCGGCTAGCCACGGCAGATACGCAGTATTTT. This chain links TRBV3-1 with TRBJ2-3, with a tentative D call TRBD2 (5 bases). V was clipped by 0 bases and J by 4 bases, with 14 bases between them. This CDR3 region has 16 residues. In germline, CDR1 is LGHDT, CDR2 YNNKEL (reference sequence).

This clonotype was detected ten times or more. The gene calls are TRBV27 and TRBJ2-5; the D gene is possibly TRBD2 (5 bases). This CDR3 region has 15 residues. The germline gives CDR1 MNHEY, CDR2 SMNVEV (reference sequence). Trimming took 6 bases from V and 0 from J, leaving 14 bases between them. The DNA of the CDR3 is TGTGCCAGCAGGAATAGCGCGTTGTACCAAGAGACCCAGTACTTC. Amino acids: CASRNSALYQETQYF.

This clonotype was counted between two and nine times. The rearrangement uses TRBV6-2 or TRBV6-3 and TRBJ2-3, with D tentatively TRBD1 (5 bases). The CDR3 is 15 amino acids. The germline CDR1 and CDR2 sequences are MNHEY and SVGEGT. V was shortened by 5 bases and J by 4 bases, with 16 bases between the two germline ends. The CDR3 sequence: CASSPDEAGPDTQYF. DNA for the CDR3: TGTGCCAGCAGTCCTGACGAGGCAGGGCCAGATACGCAGTATTTT.

The V call is TRBV12-3 or TRBV12-4, the J call TRBJ2-1, with D maybe TRBD2 (5 bases). Trimming took 2 bases from V and 6 from J, leaving 8 bases between them. The CDR3 runs 13 residues. The CDR3 DNA reads TGTGCCAGCAGTTTACAAGGGAGCAATGAGCAGTTCTTC. Its protein is CASSLQGSNEQFF.

The V call is TRBV7-3, the J call TRBJ2-3, with 12 bases identical to TRBD2. Germline V lookup: CDR1 SGHTA, CDR2 FQGTGA. This CDR3 is built from 15 residues. Unmatched junction bases numbered 9, after V lost 10 bases and J lost 4 bases. The CDR3 reads CATSPGTSGSDTQYF. The CDR3 bases are TGTGCCACGTCCCCCGGGACTAGCGGGTCAGATACGCAGTATTTT. The whole variable domain, filled in from reference TRBV7-3 and TRBJ2-3, reads GAGVSQTPSNKVTEKGKYVELRCDPISGHTALYWYRQSLGQGPEFLIYFQGTGAADDSGLPNDRFFAVRPEGSVSTLKIQRTERGDSAVYLCATSPGTSGSDTQYFGPGTRLTVL.

The rearrangement joins TRBV12-5 to TRBJ2-7, with D maybe TRBD1 (5 bases). This CDR3 is 13 amino acids long. Trimming removed 11 bases from V and 2 bases from J, with 16 bases in between. Germline CDR1 and CDR2: LGHNT and FRNRAP. CDR3 amino acids: CAAWVGHPYEQYF. CDR3 bases: TGTGCTGCCTGGGTGGGGCACCCCTACGAGCAGTACTTC.

The chain recombines TRBV6-1 with TRBJ2-1, with D tentatively TRBD1 (5 bases). Trimming took off 8 bases at V and 5 bases at J, with 16 bases between the two ends. This CDR3 is 14 amino acids long. The germline gives CDR1 MNHNS, CDR2 SASEGT. The CDR3 region has the DNA TGTGCCAGCCTTAGGGGTAGCCATAACAATGAGCAGTTCTTC. This sequence encodes CASLRGSHNNEQFF.

The chain combines TRBV28 with TRBJ1-2, with a tentative D call TRBD1 (5 bases). The CDR3 contains 15 residues. Trimming cost V 4 bases and J 8 bases, with 20 bases left between them. Germline V gives CDR1 MDHEN, CDR2 SYDVKM. CDR3 nucleotide sequence: TGTGCCAGCAGTTATGGGACCCAAGGGACCGGAGGCTACACCTTC. Amino acids: CASSYGTQGTGGYTF.

CDR3 bases: TGTGCCAGCAGCTTAGATCTTTTGATCGGGGAGCTGTTTTTT. Protein product: CASSLDLLIGELFF. J is TRBJ2-2 and V is TRBV7-2; D gene ambiguous. The CDR3 loop spans 14 amino acids. From germline, CDR1 is SGHTA and CDR2 FQGNSA. The V end lost 1 base, the J end lost 7 bases, and 10 bases lay between the germline ends.

This clonotype was seen at least ten times. The J gene is TRBJ2-3, the V gene TRBV24-1, with TRBD2 matching 11 bases. The CDR3 spans 16 residues. The V segment lost 3 bases and the J segment 4 bases; nucleotides outside the gene matches: 5. Germline values: CDR1 KGHDR, CDR2 SFDVKD. The CDR3 loop reads CATSDATSGVSDTQYF. The CDR3 nucleotides are TGTGCCACCAGTGATGCGACTAGCGGGGTATCAGATACGCAGTATTTT.

This clonotype was picked up a small number of times. The J gene is TRBJ2-1, the V gene TRBV25-1; D might be TRBD2 (6 bases). V was clipped by 0 bases and J by 8 bases, with 17 bases between them. Germline CDR1 reads MGHDK; CDR2 reads SYGVNS. The CDR3 contains 16 residues. The CDR3 loop is CASSEYAGIRVDEQFF. CDR3 nucleotides: TGTGCCAGCAGTGAATATGCGGGGATACGGGTCGATGAGCAGTTCTTC.

This clonotype has more than one count but fewer than ten. This chain connects TRBV6-1 to TRBJ1-6; 7 nucleotides agree with TRBD1. This CDR3 region has 19 residues. V lost 6 bases and J lost 0; bases outside the gene matches: 14. Germline V gene data show CDR1 as MNHNS and CDR2 as SASEGT. Here the CDR3 reads CASSRDRAQSSSYNSPLHF. Written as DNA, the CDR3 is TGTGCCAGCAGCCGAGACAGGGCACAATCAAGCTCCTATAATTCACCCCTCCACTTT.

This clonotype was counted many times. The V call is TRBV30, the J call TRBJ1-2, with no clear D. Germline values: CDR1 GTSNPN, CDR2 SVGIG (reference sequence). V was clipped by 0 bases and J by 0 bases, with 14 bases between them. The CDR3 extends over 16 amino acids. In DNA form, the CDR3 reads TGTGCCTGGAGTGTACTCTTGGACGGAACTAACTATGGCTACACCTTC. As protein: CAWSVLLDGTNYGYTF.

On this clonotype: A much larger clone differs from this one at a single base, so this may be a read error. J is TRBJ1-5 and V is TRBV20-1, with D possibly TRBD1 on 6 matching bases. The germline V and J ends were trimmed by 6 bases and 4 bases, with 16 bases remaining between them. The CDR3 runs 14 residues. CDR1 and CDR2 (germline): DFQATT, SNEGSKA (reference sequence). The CDR3 sequence is CSAQAGDRNQPQHF. CDR3 DNA: TGCAGTGCGCAGGCAGGGGATAGAAATCAGCCCCAGCATTTT.

The genes are TRBV7-2 and TRBJ2-1; D may be TRBD1 (6 bases). This CDR3 contains 15 residues. Germline V gene lookup returns CDR1 SGHTA and CDR2 FQGNSA. Trimming removed 4 bases at V and 5 bases at J, with 15 bases between. Written as DNA, the CDR3 is TGTGCCAGCAGCTCAGTAACAGGGTGGGACAATGAGCAGTTCTTC. Translated, it gives CASSSVTGWDNEQFF. The complete variable domain, with remaining parts taken from reference TRBV7-2 and TRBJ2-1, reads GAGVSQSPSNKVTEKGKDVELRCDPISGHTALYWYRQSLGQGLEFLIYFQGNSAPDKSGLPSDRFSAERTGGSVSTLTIQRTQQEDSAVYLCASSSVTGWDNEQFFGPGTRLTVL.

V is TRBV19 and J is TRBJ2-2; 8 nucleotides align to TRBD1. In germline, CDR1 is LNHDA, CDR2 SQIVND (reference sequence). V was clipped by 4 bases and J by 5 bases; unmatched bases: 9. The CDR3 loop spans 16 amino acids. The CDR3 protein is CASSTAQGAPTGELFF. CDR3 nucleotides: TGTGCCAGTAGTACAGCGCAGGGGGCGCCAACCGGGGAGCTGTTTTTT.

This clonotype was counted many times. This sequence joins TRBV2 and TRBJ2-1; the match to TRBD2 covers 9 bases. With 3 bases clipped from V and 4 bases from J, the junction kept 4 bases outside the gene matches. Per the germline V gene, CDR1 is SNHLY and CDR2 is FYNNEI. The CDR3 totals 15 residues. The CDR3 protein is CASSDQLAGYNEQFF. Written as DNA, the CDR3 is TGTGCCAGCAGTGATCAACTAGCGGGTTACAATGAGCAGTTCTTC.

Many counts were recorded for this clonotype. The chain has TRBV7-3 and TRBJ2-1, with 7 bases identical to TRBD2. The CDR3 runs 14 residues. Germline V lookup: CDR1 SGHTA, CDR2 FQGTGA. J was trimmed by 3 bases and V by 4 bases; bases with no gene match: 3. The CDR3 loop is CASSSAGDYNEQFF. DNA for the CDR3: TGTGCCAGCAGCTCGGCGGGAGACTACAATGAGCAGTTCTTC.

This chain connects TRBV6-2 or TRBV6-3 to TRBJ2-1, with 10 bases identical to TRBD2. Germline V CDR1 and CDR2: MNHEY, SVGEGT. CDR3 length: 15 amino acids. V lost 11 bases and J lost 10; bases outside the gene matches: 17. DNA of the CDR3: TGTGCCTCCCGCCGAACTAGCGGGGCGGGAGGGGAGCAGTTCTTC. Protein product: CASRRTSGAGGEQFF.

This clonotype was counted many times. This sequence joins TRBV3-1 and TRBJ2-1, with 9 bases aligning to TRBD2. Per germline, CDR1 LGHDT and CDR2 YNNKEL (reference sequence). Trimming removed 8 bases from V and 9 bases from J; junction bases left unmatched: 8. The CDR3 extends over 13 amino acids. The CDR3 DNA reads as TGTGCCAGCGAATTAGCGGGAGCCGGTGAGCAGTTCTTC. Translating it yields CASELAGAGEQFF.